A selection of T cell receptor beta chains follows, all from one sample in a study of STAT3 mutations in large granular lymphocyte leukemia. Sequenced by immunoSEQ multiplex PCR; TCRdb stores in-frame clones only, minus some. Among some 13,000 clones, approximately 85% were seen once, and the ten largest hold approximately 12%. The source material was PBMCs. The receptors were sampled from a human donor with T large granular lymphocyte leukemia. Some clones in this sample may be carry-over from other donors' samples. Both conserved end residues are part of each CDR3. D genes are given only for firm matches. Clone size, where shown, is once, few, many, or a class for clones that have expanded.

>TRBD1|TRBJ1-2|.|TRBV20-1
CSASRGNGYTF
TGCAGTGCTAGCAGGGGGAATGGCTACACCTTC
>.|TRBJ1-4|.|TRBV15
CATSREWGTNEKLFF
TGTGCCACCAGCAGGGAGTGGGGGACTAATGAAAAACTGTTTTTT
>TRBD1|TRBJ2-1|.|TRBV11-3
CASSPSGQGAYEQFF
TGTGCCAGCAGCCCCTCGGGACAGGGGGCATATGAGCAGTTCTTC
>.|TRBJ2-3|.|TRBV2
CASSGLREDTQYF
TGTGCCAGCAGTGGCCTGAGGGAAGATACGCAGTATTTT
>.|TRBJ1-5|.|TRBV5-1
CASSLGVGTQPQHF
TGCGCCAGCAGCTTGGGGGTGGGTACTCAGCCCCAGCATTTT
>.|TRBJ1-2|.|TRBV20-1
CSAPKDGGYTF
TGCAGTGCTCCCAAAGACGGTGGCTACACCTTC
>.|TRBJ2-5|.|TRBV7-2
CASSSAGPHTETQYF
TGTGCCAGCAGCTCGGCGGGACCCCACACGGAGACCCAGTACTTC
>.|TRBJ1-2|.|TRBV10-2
CASRGRYGYTF
TGCGCCAGCAGGGGGCGGTATGGCTACACCTTC
>.|TRBJ2-3|.|TRBV4-3
CASSQRGKATDTQYF
TGCGCCAGCAGCCAAAGGGGAAAGGCGACAGATACGCAGTATTTT
>TRBD2|TRBJ2-2|.|TRBV9
CASSVDPSGANTGELFF
TGTGCCAGCAGCGTAGATCCTAGCGGGGCGAACACCGGGGAGCTGTTTTTT
>TRBD1|TRBJ1-4|.|TRBV5-1
CASSSGTGNEKLFF
TGCGCCAGCAGCTCCGGGACAGGGAATGAAAAACTGTTTTTT
>.|TRBJ1-3|few|TRBV18
CASSTTGDPGNTIYF
TGTGCCAGCTCAACAACAGGTGACCCTGGAAACACCATATATTTT
>.|TRBJ1-2|.|TRBV19
CASSIGVGRGDYGYTF
TGTGCCAGTAGTATCGGAGTGGGCAGGGGAGACTATGGCTACACCTTC
>TRBD1|TRBJ1-6|.|TRBV7-2
CASRTGQSGNSPLHF
TGTGCCAGCAGAACGGGACAGTCGGGGAATTCACCCCTCCACTTT
>TRBD1|TRBJ2-3|once|TRBV19
CASNTLDRGSTDTQYF
TGTGCCAGTAATACATTGGACAGGGGATCCACGGATACGCAGTATTTT
>.|TRBJ1-6|.|TRBV5-1
CASSLAGTGGSPLHF
TGCGCCAGCAGCTTGGCCGGGACCGGCGGGTCACCCCTCCACTTT
>.|TRBJ2-1|large|TRBV21-1
CASSKVPSGIYNEQFF
TGTGCCAGCAGCAAAGTGCCTAGCGGAATATACAATGAGCAGTTCTTC
>.|TRBJ2-6|.|TRBV7-6
CASSPWGPGANVLTF
TGTGCCAGCAGCCCTTGGGGGCCCGGGGCCAACGTCCTGACTTTC
>TRBD1|TRBJ2-2|.|TRBV28
CASSRQGVGELFF
TGTGCCAGCAGTCGACAGGGTGTCGGGGAGCTGTTTTTT
>TRBD2|TRBJ2-5|once|TRBV5-8
CASSLGTSEQETQYF
TGTGCCAGCAGCTTGGGGACTAGCGAGCAAGAGACCCAGTACTTC
>TRBD1|TRBJ1-1|.|TRBV28
CAIQTGQGGNTEAFF
TGTGCCATCCAGACCGGACAGGGGGGGAACACTGAAGCTTTCTTT
>.|TRBJ2-3|few|TRBV28
CASSSGPDTQYF
TGTGCCAGCAGCTCCGGACCAGATACGCAGTATTTT
>TRBD2|TRBJ2-3|.|TRBV7-9
CASSLELAGADTQYF
TGTGCCAGCAGCTTAGAACTAGCGGGAGCAGATACGCAGTATTTT
>.|TRBJ2-5|.|TRBV29-1
CSVGETQYF
TGCAGCGTTGGGGAGACCCAGTACTTC
>TRBD1|TRBJ2-3|once|TRBV11-2
CASSFRQGKTDTQYF
TGTGCCAGCAGCTTTCGACAGGGAAAGACAGATACGCAGTATTTT
>.|TRBJ1-1|once|TRBV2
CASSVGRTEAFF
TGTGCCAGCAGTGTCGGGAGAACTGAAGCTTTCTTT
>.|TRBJ1-2|.|TRBV28
CASSLLTDYGYTF
TGTGCCAGCAGTTTATTAACGGATTATGGCTACACCTTC
>TRBD2|TRBJ2-3|.|TRBV28
CASSSTSGSWISTDTQYF
TGTGCCAGCAGTTCCACTAGCGGGAGTTGGATAAGCACAGATACGCAGTATTTT
>.|TRBJ2-5|.|TRBV5-4
CASSFEQGEETQYF
TGTGCCAGCAGCTTCGAACAGGGAGAGGAGACCCAGTACTTC
>.|TRBJ2-3|.|TRBV6-6
CASSFPNSADTQYF
TGTGCCAGCAGTTTCCCCAATAGTGCAGATACGCAGTATTTT
>.|TRBJ1-2|.|TRBV27
CASSFKVGDGYTF
TGTGCCAGCAGCTTTAAAGTCGGGGATGGCTACACCTTC
>TRBD2|TRBJ2-1|.|TRBV27
CASSLGPLAGINEQFF
TGTGCCAGCAGTTTAGGTCCTCTAGCGGGAATCAATGAGCAGTTCTTC
>.|TRBJ2-7|.|TRBV7-8
CASSPRGYEQYF
TGTGCCAGCAGCCCCCGCGGGTACGAGCAGTACTTC
>TRBD1|TRBJ1-5|.|TRBV19
CASSDDRGGGDDQPQHF
TGTGCCAGTAGTGACGACAGGGGCGGGGGTGATGATCAGCCCCAGCATTTT
>.|TRBJ2-7|.|TRBV4-2
CASSPGGGASYEQYF
TGTGCCAGCAGCCCAGGGGGAGGGGCCTCCTACGAGCAGTACTTC
>.|TRBJ1-5|.|TRBV30
CAWSVQGIQPQHF
TGTGCCTGGAGTGTACAAGGGATTCAGCCCCAGCATTTT
>TRBD1|TRBJ1-2|.|TRBV5-4
CASSFDGTDGYTF
TGTGCCAGCAGCTTCGACGGGACAGATGGCTACACCTTC
>.|TRBJ1-2|.|TRBV5-4
CASSLARRDYGYTF
TGTGCCAGCAGCTTGGCGCGCAGGGACTATGGCTACACCTTC
>.|TRBJ2-6|.|TRBV27
CASSLESPRTNVLTF
TGTGCCAGCAGTTTGGAATCCCCGAGGACCAACGTCCTGACTTTC
>.|TRBJ1-1|few|TRBV7-2
CASSPYTEAFF
TGTGCCAGCAGCCCCTACACTGAAGCTTTCTTT
>TRBD1|TRBJ1-5|.|TRBV28
CASSSDRAPGNSNQPQHF
TGTGCCAGCAGTTCAGACAGGGCGCCGGGCAATAGCAATCAGCCCCAGCATTTT
>TRBD2|TRBJ2-2|.|TRBV18
CASSPLAGGNTGELFF
TGTGCCAGCTCACCACTCGCGGGAGGGAACACCGGGGAGCTGTTTTTT
>.|TRBJ1-2|.|TRBV7-2
CASSLASGGDGYTF
TGTGCCAGCAGCTTAGCATCCGGGGGCGATGGCTACACCTTC
>.|TRBJ1-4|once|TRBV29-1
CSVGPGRGEKLFF
TGCAGCGTTGGGCCAGGTCGGGGAGAAAAACTGTTTTTT
>TRBD2|TRBJ2-1|.|TRBV5-1
CASSPGLAGGRSYNEQFF
TGCGCCAGCAGCCCGGGACTAGCGGGAGGGCGTTCCTACAATGAGCAGTTCTTC
>TRBD1|TRBJ1-2|.|TRBV25-1
CASRTGGASYTF
TGTGCCAGCAGGACAGGGGGCGCGAGCTACACCTTC
>.|TRBJ2-3|.|TRBV27
CASRATDTQYF
TGTGCCAGCAGAGCCACAGATACGCAGTATTTT